This passage covers 29 T cell receptor delta chains from one sample sequenced in a study of delta chains in infants with herpesvirus infections. Gamma-chain- and delta-chain-specific primers converted PBMC RNA into TCR cDNA. TCRdb re-analyzed the RT-PCR reads via CATT. The sample lists some 700 delta-chain clones; approximately 36% were seen once. Here the sequenced sample was peripheral blood, taken at time point 1 of longitudinal follow-up. Source of these receptors: a human donor who was a Ugandan infant, either HIV-exposed or HIV-unexposed (not recorded which).

In its sample, this clone is medium-sized. The rearrangement links TRDV2 to TRDJ1; TRDD3 matches at 11 bases. The ends lost 4 bases at V and 7 bases at J; junction bases unmatched: 7. The CDR3 extends over 14 amino acids. Germline CDR1 reads GEAIGNYY; CDR2 reads EKD. Here the CDR3 reads CACDPWGIHGKLIF. In nucleotides, the CDR3 is TGTGCCTGTGATCCCTGGGGGATACATGGTAAACTCATCTTT.

Comments on this clone: A far larger clone differs by one base, so this is likely a read error. J is TRDJ3 and V is TRDV2, with 10 positions matching TRDD3. Germline loops: CDR1 GEAIGNYY, CDR2 EKD. The CDR3 length is 19 residues. Here the CDR3 DNA reads TGTGCCTGTGACACCGGGGGATACGGGAGCTCCTGGGACGCCCGACAGATGTTTTTC. Translating it yields CACDTGGYGSSWDARQMFF.

J gene TRDJ3 was identified, but the V gene was not called. This CDR3 has 10 residues. The CDR3 protein is CSGDTRQMFF. The DNA of the CDR3 is TGCTCCGGGGACACCCGACAGATGTTTTTC.

This clone came up once. A far larger clone is just one base off, so this is likely a read error. The gene calls are TRDV1 and TRDJ1, with 12 bases fitting TRDD3. The CDR3 consists of 18 residues. Germline V gives CDR1 TSWWSYY, CDR2 QGS. V lost 0 bases to trimming and J lost 4 bases; unmatched junction nucleotides: 9. The DNA for the CDR3 is TGTGCTCTTGGGGAACTTTCCCCCCTGGGGGATACGAACGATAAACTCATCTTT. It encodes CALGELSPLGDTNDKLIF.

This clone qualifies as large (0.1 to 1%). This sample includes further DNA sequences coding for the same CDR3. The chain links TRDV2 to TRDJ3; 11 positions agree with TRDD3. The germline gives CDR1 GEAIGNYY, CDR2 EKD. With V trimmed by 2 bases and J by 3 bases, 2 bases remained unmatched. This CDR3 has 17 amino acids. The CDR3 DNA reads TGTGCCTGTGACATTACTGGGGGATACTGGGACACCCGACAGATGTTTTTC. Protein product: CACDITGGYWDTRQMFF.

This clone was found once. One base separates it from a far larger clone, so it is likely a read error. This sequence joins TRDV2 and TRDJ3, with TRDD3 matching 13 bases. Germline assignment: CDR1 GEAIGNYY and CDR2 EKD. The trim removed 3 bases at V and 0 bases at J, leaving 16 bases unmatched. This CDR3 is built from 23 residues. The CDR3 here is CACDAVLGDTRWEGSWDTRQMFF. DNA for the CDR3: TGTGCCTGTGACGCCGTACTGGGGGATACGCGTTGGGAGGGCTCCTGGGACACCCGACAGATGTTTTTC.

With respect to this clone: This sequence is one base from a far larger clone and is likely a read error. In the same sample, other DNA sequences code for this CDR3. This chain uses TRDV2 with TRDJ3, with 10 bases matching TRDD3. The CDR3 has 19 amino acids. The V and J ends lost 0 bases and 2 bases, in that order; junction bases with no gene match: 6. Germline-derived CDR1 and CDR2 are GEAIGNYY and EKD. In DNA, the CDR3 is TGTGCCTGTGACACCGTACTGGGGGATTCAACCTGGGACACCCGACAGATGTTTTTC. This translates into CACDTVLGDSTWDTRQMFF.

Regarding this clone: A read error is likely here: a far larger clone is one base away. V usage is TRDV2 and J usage is TRDJ3, with 9 bases aligning to TRDD3. Per germline, CDR1 GEAIGNYY and CDR2 EKD. There are 23 residues in the CDR3. The CDR3 coding sequence is TGTGCCTGTGACACCGGAGGGTTACTGGGGGACGGTCCTAATGCCTGGGACACCCGACAGAGGTTTTTC. Protein product: CACDTGGLLGDGPNAWDTRQRFF.

In its sample, this clone is large. The chain uses TRDV2 and TRDJ3; the match to TRDD3 covers 10 bases. There are 19 residues in the CDR3. CDR1 is GEAIGNYY and CDR2 is EKD in the germline V gene. Trimming cost V 0 bases and J 1 base; bases outside gene matches: 5. The CDR3 here is CACDTVLGDRSWDTRQMFF. CDR3 nucleotides: TGTGCCTGTGACACCGTACTGGGGGATCGGTCCTGGGACACCCGACAGATGTTTTTC.

This clone is large by share. The chain carries TRDV2 and TRDJ3; weak D call: TRDD3 (6 bases). The CDR3 has 17 residues. V was clipped by 0 bases and J by 0 bases, with 8 bases between them. The germline gives CDR1 GEAIGNYY, CDR2 EKD. CDR3 in amino acids: CACDTVLGSWDTRQMFF. CDR3 nucleotides: TGTGCCTGTGACACCGTACTGGGCTCCTGGGACACCCGACAGATGTTTTTC.

This clone is medium-sized (0.01 to 0.1%). The chain has TRDV2 and TRDJ3, with TRDD3 matching 10 bases. CDR1 and CDR2 from the germline V gene are GEAIGNYY and EKD. The CDR3 has 18 residues. Losses at the gene ends were 2 bases for V and 0 bases for J; bases not matched to a gene: 3. CDR3: CACDILGDDSWDTRQMFF. DNA for the CDR3: TGTGCCTGTGACATACTGGGGGATGACTCCTGGGACACCCGACAGATGTTTTTC.

About this clone: A far larger clone is a single base away, which makes a read error likely. Different DNA sequences within this sample yield the same CDR3. V is TRDV1 and J is TRDJ1; the D gene is possibly TRDD3 (5 bases). The CDR3 sequence is 19 residues long. The germline V gene encodes CDR1 TSWWSYY and CDR2 QGS. V was cut by 2 bases and J by 0 bases, with 22 bases left in between. CDR3 region: CALGESTTGVGPYTDKLIF. DNA of the CDR3: TGTGCTCTTGGGGAATCCACTACGGGGGTGGGGCCGTACACCGATAAACTCATCTTT.

The chain employs TRDV2 and TRDJ2; D uncertain. Germline loops: CDR1 GEAIGNYY, CDR2 EKD. CDR3 length: 13 amino acids. Trimming removed 5 bases at V and 0 bases at J, with 6 bases between. CDR3 sequence (DNA): TGTGCCTGTGGTAGTGCTTTGACAGCACAACTCTTCTTT. This translates into CACGSALTAQLFF.

This clone is large in the sample. The V and J genes are TRDV2 and TRDJ3; TRDD3 matches 10 bases. Germline CDR1 reads GEAIGNYY; CDR2 reads EKD. The CDR3 is 16 amino acids. V lost 0 bases to trimming and J lost 5 bases; unmatched junction nucleotides: 0. The CDR3 DNA sequence: TGTGCCTGTGACACCTGGGGGATACGGGACACCCGACAGATGTTTTTC. Protein: CACDTWGIRDTRQMFF.

This clone is classed as medium-sized. Other DNA sequences in this sample translate to the same CDR3. V usage is TRDV1 and J usage is TRDJ1, with a weak D call TRDD2 (6 bases). Per the germline V gene, CDR1 is TSWWSYY and CDR2 is QGS. The V end was cut by 1 base, the J end by 5 bases, with 26 bases between. The CDR3 is made up of 19 amino acids. The CDR3 spells CALGERSAFPYRREDKLIF. CDR3 DNA sequence: TGTGCTCTTGGGGAACGGTCGGCCTTCCCGTACAGACGGGAGGATAAACTCATCTTT.

As to this clone: This likely traces to a read error, being one base from a far larger clone. The same CDR3 can be traced to other DNA sequences in this sample. The rearrangement links TRDV1 to TRDJ1; 9 positions agree with TRDD2. The CDR3 spans 22 residues. V dropped 5 bases and J dropped 1; count of bases not matched to a gene: 26. Per the germline V gene, CDR1 is TSWWSYY and CDR2 is QGS. For the CDR3, the DNA is TGTGCTCTTGGGCCTCCAGCCTTCCTACGCTGGGGTACCCATTCTTTCACCGATAAACTCATCTTT. Its translation: CALGPPAFLRWGTHSFTDKLIF.

A word on this clone: A far larger clone is a single base away, which makes a read error likely. The sample has other DNA sequences that encode this CDR3 too. The gene calls are TRDV1 and TRDJ1; D is perhaps TRDD3 (6 bases). Trimming stripped 0 bases from V and 0 bases from J, with 17 bases between. Per the germline V gene, CDR1 is TSWWSYY and CDR2 is QGS. CDR3 length: 18 residues. CDR3 sequence (DNA): TGTGCTCTTGGGGAACTGAAACCTACAGATACGGACACCGATAAACTCATCTTT. It is translated as CALGELKPTDTDTDKLIF.

On this clone itself: A far larger clone lies a single base away; this is likely a read error. Other DNA variants within this sample encode the same CDR3. The V call is TRDV1, the J call TRDJ2; a possible D gene is TRDD3 (6 bases). This CDR3 comprises 19 residues. From germline, CDR1 is TSWWSYY and CDR2 QGS. The ends were cut back, 0 bases at V and 0 bases at J, with 17 bases in the middle. In DNA form, the CDR3 reads TGTGCTCTTGGGGAACTAGACCCCTATTGGGGGTCTTTGACAGCACAACTCTTCTTT. Protein: CALGELDPYWGSLTAQLFF.

A remark on this clone: This likely reflects a read error, since a far larger clone is one base away. Other DNA variants within this sample encode the same CDR3. The chain links TRDV2 to TRDJ3, with 12 positions matching TRDD3. Germline lookup yields CDR1 GEAIGNYY and CDR2 EKD. V shed 4 bases, J shed 2 bases, and the junction held 8 bases outside the gene matches. This CDR3 is 19 amino acids long. CDR3: CACDTVLGDTTWDTRQMFF. The DNA for the CDR3 is TGTGCCTGTGATACCGTACTGGGGGATACAACCTGGGACACCCGACAGATGTTTTTC.

A note on this clone: Since a far larger clone is one base different, this is likely a read error. The CDR3: CARDTVLGDSSWDTRQMFF. CDR3 nucleotides: TGTGCCCGTGACACCGTACTGGGGGATAGCTCCTGGGACACCCGACAGATGTTTTTC. V gene TRDV2 combines with J gene TRDJ3, with 11 positions matching TRDD3. Germline CDR1 reads GEAIGNYY; CDR2 reads EKD. This CDR3 has 19 amino acids.

Remarks on this clone: This probably arose from a read error, given a far larger clone one base away. The chain has TRDV1 and TRDJ1; D is possibly TRDD3 (7 bases). Germline V gene lookup returns CDR1 TSWWSYY and CDR2 QGS. Trimming pared 0 bases from V and 3 bases from J, leaving 41 bases between. The CDR3 spans 25 residues. CDR3 in amino acids: CALGELGPSSYNLRARGDASDKLIF. CDR3 DNA sequence: TGTGCTCTTGGGGAACTCGGCCCCTCCTCCTACAACTTGAGGGCAAGGGGGGATGCCTCCGATAAACTCATCTTT.

Worth noting for this clone: The DNA is omitted, as the CDR3 cannot be located on it reliably, and the CDR3 follows TCRdb's listing. The CDR3 region is CSVLLCSKRRRLQVGDSELDKLIF. The gene calls are TRAV29/DV5 and TRDJ1; the listed D gene, TRDD3, was not tested against the DNA. Including both end residues, the CDR3 is 24 amino acids long. In germline, CDR1 is NSMFDY, CDR2 ISSIKDK.

Turning to this clone: With a far larger clone one base away, a read error is the likely cause. The chain has TRDV2 and TRDJ2, with 12 bases identical to TRDD3. The germline V gene encodes CDR1 GEAIGNYY and CDR2 EKD. The length of the CDR3 is 15 residues. The J segment lost 4 bases and the V segment lost 2 bases, leaving 1 base of the junction unmatched. The CDR3 loop is CACDRLGDTTAQLFF. CDR3 nucleotide sequence: TGTGCCTGTGACAGACTGGGGGATACGACAGCACAACTCTTCTTT.

Concerning this clone itself: A much larger clone lies one base from this, so it may be a read error. This same CDR3 is encoded by further DNA sequences in the sample. The rearrangement links TRDV2 to TRDJ2; 8 positions agree with TRDD3. CDR1 is GEAIGNYY and CDR2 is EKD in the germline V gene. With 3 bases clipped from V and 0 bases from J, the junction kept 14 bases outside the gene matches. This CDR3 is 19 amino acids long. CDR3 in amino acids: CACDSIYWGGTALTAQLFF. The CDR3 DNA reads TGTGCCTGTGACTCAATCTACTGGGGGGGGACCGCTTTGACAGCACAACTCTTCTTT.

The J gene is TRDJ1, the V gene TRDV2, with 11 bases matching TRDD3. Germline CDR1 is GEAIGNYY and CDR2 is EKD. The CDR3 is made up of 18 amino acids. V lost 0 bases, J lost 0 bases, and 8 bases stayed unmatched. The CDR3 DNA sequence: TGTGCCTGTGACACCGTTGGGGGATACGCGGGAAACACCGATAAACTCATCTTT. Protein: CACDTVGGYAGNTDKLIF.

This clone is large in the sample. The rearrangement links TRDV2 to TRDJ3; 12 nucleotides agree with TRDD3. The V and J ends lost 4 bases and 5 bases, in that order; junction bases with no gene match: 5. Germline V gene lookup returns CDR1 GEAIGNYY and CDR2 EKD. This CDR3 comprises 17 residues. CDR3 protein: CACDILGDTRDTRQMFF. The DNA of the CDR3 is TGTGCCTGTGATATACTGGGGGATACCCGGGACACCCGACAGATGTTTTTC.

Note on this clone: A far larger clone is one base from this, pointing to a likely read error. The CDR3 is CALRALDALPPVLGEPMTAQLFF. Written as DNA, the CDR3 is TGTGCTCTTAGGGCCCTAGATGCCCTTCCTCCGGTACTGGGGGAGCCTATGACAGCACAACTCTTCTTT. J is TRDJ2 and V is TRDV1; 9 nucleotides align to TRDD3. The J segment lost 3 bases and the V segment lost 8 bases, leaving 31 bases of the junction unmatched. This CDR3 is built from 23 residues. From germline, CDR1 is TSWWSYY and CDR2 QGS.

The sample holds a few counts of this clone. This sequence may be a read error, since a much larger clone differs from it by one base. The chain couples TRDV2 to TRDJ3; 13 bases line up with TRDD3. Germline V gene lookup returns CDR1 GEAIGNYY and CDR2 EKD. The CDR3 is 19 amino acids. CDR3: CACDVLGDTKSWDTQQMFF. The CDR3 DNA reads as TGTGCCTGTGACGTACTGGGGGATACGAAGTCCTGGGACACCCAACAGATGTTTTTC.

By frequency in the sample, this clone is medium-sized. Other DNA sequences within the sample encode an identical CDR3. CDR3 nucleotides: TGTGCCTGTGACACCGGGTACTGGGGGAGCTCCTGGGACACCCGACAGATGTTTTTC. It yields the protein CACDTGYWGSSWDTRQMFF. The rearrangement uses TRDV2 and TRDJ3, with TRDD3 identical over 9 bases. The CDR3 runs 19 residues. CDR1 and CDR2 (germline): GEAIGNYY, EKD. Trimming at V came to 0 bases and at J to 0 bases, leaving 5 bases not matched to a gene.